This entry lists 32 T cell receptor beta chains sequenced from one sample in a study of human T cells and chemical hapten exposure. One entry per CDR3 protein results from TCRdb running MiXCR on the RACE reads. Here the sample spans approximately 50,000 distinct CDR3 sequences, 8.5% to 10% being singletons. Time point meaning: pre-sensitization, week 0. Treatment: therapeutic diphenylcyclopropenone sensitization with weekly scalp DPC. The starting material, unfractionated whole blood, was used for total RNA extraction. The material sequenced was whole blood, taken in connection with sensitization to the hapten diphenylcyclopropenone (DPC). These receptors were taken from a woman in her 30s with alopecia areata. Some clones in this sample may be carry-over from other donors' samples.

This clonotype was found a few times. The chain links TRBV20-1 to TRBJ1-5; D unclear. V shed 3 bases and J shed 5 bases, with 11 bases lying between them. This CDR3 is 13 amino acids long. CDR1 and CDR2 (germline): DFQATT, SNEGSKA (reference sequence). In nucleotides, the CDR3 is TGCAGTGCTAGCTCCTACACCTATCAGCCCCAGCATTTT. It codes for CSASSYTYQPQHF.

This clonotype was recorded at least ten times. The J gene is TRBJ2-7, the V gene TRBV29-1, with 8 bases identical to TRBD2. Germline V CDR1 and CDR2: SQVTM, ANQGSEA. The CDR3 contains 13 residues. J gave up 2 bases and V 4 bases, and 4 bases lay outside the gene matches. CDR3 nucleotides: TGCAGCGTTGGGTTAGCGGGGACCTACGAGCAGTACTTC. Translation gives CSVGLAGTYEQYF.

This clonotype was counted a few times. The CDR3 does not close with the conserved phenylalanine or tryptophan, likely indicating a read error. No DNA is shown, since the ends of the CDR3 on it are uncertain; the CDR3 is the one TCRdb lists. The rearrangement uses TRBV21-1 and TRBJ2-7. TRBV21-1 has pseudogene status. The CDR3 region is 9 residues in length, termini included. The CDR3 loop reads CASSKPALD.

In its sample, this clonotype was seen many times. The rearrangement uses TRBV20-1 and TRBJ2-1; D is perhaps TRBD1 or TRBD2 (5 bases each). The CDR3 covers 11 residues. Germline V gives CDR1 DFQATT, CDR2 SNEGSKA (reference sequence). The germline V and J ends were trimmed by 1 base and 7 bases, with 5 bases remaining between them. CDR3 nucleotides: TGCAGTGCTAGAGGGGGGAATGAGCAGTTCTTC. The encoded protein is CSARGGNEQFF.

This clonotype was picked up many times. V gene TRBV9 combines with J gene TRBJ1-5; D is undetermined. Trimming cost V 0 bases and J 0 bases, with 4 bases left between them. CDR1 and CDR2 (germline): SGDLS, YYNGEE. The CDR3 is 14 amino acids. DNA for the CDR3: TGTGCCAGCAGCGTAGGGTATAGCAATCAGCCCCAGCATTTT. It encodes CASSVGYSNQPQHF.

V and J are TRBV15 and TRBJ2-1; no clear D gene. CDR3 length: 11 residues. Germline assignment: CDR1 LNHNV and CDR2 YYDKDF (reference sequence). V was shortened by 3 bases and J by 9 bases, with 6 bases between the two germline ends. In DNA form, the CDR3 reads TGTGCCACCAGCAGTTGCGGTGAGCAGTTCTTC. It specifies CATSSCGEQFF.

This chain connects TRBV6-4 to TRBJ1-1; no reliable D call. Germline values: CDR1 MRHNA, CDR2 SNTAGT. V was shortened by 3 bases and J by 1 base, with 6 bases between the two germline ends. This CDR3 region has 13 residues. The CDR3 coding sequence is TGTGCCAGCAGTGAGAGGACGAACACTGAAGCTTTCTTT. Protein: CASSERTNTEAFF.

Ten or more counts support this clonotype. V usage is TRBV6-6 and J usage is TRBJ2-7; D is possibly TRBD1 (7 bases). Germline V gives CDR1 MNHNY, CDR2 SVGAGI (reference sequence). The CDR3 runs to 13 residues. Trimming cost V 2 bases and J 7 bases, with 12 bases left between them. CDR3 region: CASSYPGGREQYF. CDR3 DNA: TGTGCCAGCAGTTACCCAGGGGGGAGAGAGCAGTACTTC.

This clonotype was recorded a few times. The chain joins TRBV3-1 to TRBJ2-3, with D uncertain. Per germline, CDR1 LGHDT and CDR2 YNNKEL (reference sequence). V was shortened by 0 bases and J by 5 bases, with 15 bases between the two germline ends. The CDR3 has 16 residues. CDR3 nucleotide sequence: TGTGCCAGCAGCCAAGATCTAGGTGTATGGGGAGATACGCAGTATTTT. Its translation: CASSQDLGVWGDTQYF.

This clonotype has more than one count but fewer than ten. V is TRBV12-3 or TRBV12-4 and J is TRBJ2-7; 10 bases match TRBD1. The CDR3 consists of 14 residues. The trim removed 8 bases at V and 6 bases at J, leaving 10 bases unmatched. The chain's CDR3 is CASGIRTGGSEQYF. CDR3 DNA sequence: TGTGCCAGCGGAATAAGGACAGGGGGATCCGAGCAGTACTTC.

This clonotype was detected only a few times. This chain joins TRBV6-5 and TRBJ2-7, with D possibly matching TRBD1 (6 bases). Germline CDR1 reads MNHEY; CDR2 reads SVGAGI. The CDR3 runs to 14 residues. V was pared by 5 bases and J by 5 bases, with 16 bases between. The CDR3, as DNA: TGTGCCAGCAGTGGGGAACAGGGCTGGGACGAGCAGTACTTC. This encodes CASSGEQGWDEQYF.

DNA for the CDR3: TGTGCCAGCAGCCAAGACTGGACTAGCGGAGGTGAGCAGTTCTTC. Amino acids: CASSQDWTSGGEQFF. The V call is TRBV3-1, the J call TRBJ2-1, with 10 bases identical to TRBD2. Unmatched junction bases numbered 5, after V lost 0 bases and J lost 9 bases. The CDR3 extends over 15 amino acids. Germline CDR1 reads LGHDT; CDR2 reads YNNKEL (reference sequence).

This clonotype was seen many times. This rearrangement joins TRBV13 to TRBJ2-1, with D tentatively TRBD1 (5 bases). Germline V gives CDR1 PRHDT, CDR2 FYEKMQ (reference sequence). The CDR3 covers 14 residues. V lost 2 bases, J lost 5 bases, and 10 bases lay in between. This CDR3 is CASSLNRLNNEQFF. In nucleotides, the CDR3 is TGTGCCAGCAGCTTAAACAGGCTTAACAATGAGCAGTTCTTC.

This clonotype showed up just a few times. The chain couples TRBV12-3 or TRBV12-4 to TRBJ2-3; 8 nucleotides match TRBD1. CDR3 size: 14 residues. V lost 6 bases, J lost 6 bases, and 8 bases stayed unmatched. The CDR3 nucleotides are TGTGCCAGCAGGCCAGGACAGGGTGGGGATACGCAGTATTTT. Its translation is CASRPGQGGDTQYF.

Regarding this clonotype: A junction end diverges from the germline sequence, so it may reflect a read error. The rearrangement joins TRBV7-2 to TRBJ2-5, with D possibly being TRBD2 (5 bases). This CDR3 is built from 11 residues. The V gene's germline CDR1 is SGHTA and CDR2 FQGNSA. CDR3: CASSVALTQYF. In nucleotides, the CDR3 is TGTGCCAGCAGCGTAGCGTTGACCCAGTACTTC. The full variable domain, completed using reference TRBV7-2 and TRBJ2-5, is GAGVSQSPSNKVTEKGKDVELRCDPISGHTALYWYRQSLGQGLEFLIYFQGNSAPDKSGLPSDRFSAERTGGSVSTLTIQRTQQEDSAVYLCASSVALTQYFGPGTRLLVL.

The V gene is TRBV12-3 or TRBV12-4, the J gene TRBJ2-5, with 7 bases that match TRBD1. The CDR3 is made up of 14 amino acids. V trimming: 5 bases; J trimming: 7 bases; junction bases outside the gene matches: 10. Here the CDR3 reads CASSIRQGRGTQYF. Written as DNA, the CDR3 is TGTGCCAGCAGTATCAGACAGGGTAGGGGGACCCAGTACTTC.

At least ten counts were recorded for this clonotype. V gene TRBV13 combines with J gene TRBJ1-5; 10 nucleotides align to TRBD1. The ends lost 5 bases at V and 2 bases at J; junction bases unmatched: 3. The CDR3 covers 15 residues. Germline CDR1 and CDR2: PRHDT and FYEKMQ (reference sequence). The CDR3 DNA follows: TGTGCCAGCAGCCTGGGGACAGGGGGCAATCAGCCCCAGCATTTT. Protein: CASSLGTGGNQPQHF.

The rearrangement joins TRBV29-1 to TRBJ2-4; possible D gene TRBD1, 6 bases. There are 15 residues in the CDR3. CDR1 is SQVTM, CDR2 ANQGSEA, per germline. CDR3 in DNA: TGCAACGAGGGACACCAGATCTTAGCCAAAAACATTCAGTACTTC. Translation: CNEGHQILAKNIQYF.

This clonotype was seen more than once but under ten times. V is TRBV12-3 or TRBV12-4 and J is TRBJ1-5; 12 bases are a match to TRBD1. After removal of 5 bases from V and 7 bases from J, the junction contained 9 bases not matched to a gene. This CDR3 is built from 16 residues. The CDR3 coding sequence is TGTGCCAGCAGTCCGGGACAGGGGGCGGCGGGGCAGCCCCAGCATTTT. Translating gives CASSPGQGAAGQPQHF.

This rearrangement joins TRBV11-2 to TRBJ1-1; TRBD1 agrees at 8 bases. Losses at the gene ends were 5 bases for V and 11 bases for J; bases not matched to a gene: 7. Germline loops: CDR1 SGHAT, CDR2 FQNNGV. The CDR3 loop spans 12 amino acids. CDR3 protein: CASSPNRGGAFF. Here the CDR3 DNA reads TGTGCCAGCAGCCCAAACAGGGGGGGGGCTTTCTTT.

This clonotype was seen more than once but under ten times. CDR3 sequence: CASSAGTAYYEQYF. Here the CDR3 DNA reads TGTGCCAGCAGCGCCGGGACAGCCTACTACGAGCAGTACTTC. This sequence joins TRBV3-1 and TRBJ2-7, with TRBD1 matching 7 bases. J was trimmed by 3 bases and V by 5 bases; bases with no gene match: 7. Germline-derived CDR1 and CDR2 are LGHDT and YNNKEL (reference sequence). The CDR3 spans 14 residues.

V is TRBV6-2 or TRBV6-3 and J is TRBJ2-7; TRBD1 might be the D (6 bases). The V end lost 6 bases, the J end lost 2 bases, and 17 bases lay between the germline ends. This CDR3 is 15 amino acids long. Germline V lookup: CDR1 MNHEY, CDR2 SVGEGT. CDR3 region: CASSDSQGPPYEQYF. The CDR3 nucleotides read TGTGCCAGCAGCGATTCACAGGGCCCCCCCTACGAGCAGTACTTC.

J is TRBJ1-1 and V is TRBV6-5; 7 bases match TRBD1. The CDR3 contains 14 residues. The germline V gene has CDR1 MNHEY and CDR2 SVGAGI. The trim removed 6 bases at V and 0 bases at J, leaving 4 bases unmatched. The CDR3 sequence: CASSRDSMNTEAFF. In nucleotides, the CDR3 is TGTGCCAGCAGCAGGGACAGCATGAACACTGAAGCTTTCTTT.

Many counts were recorded for this clonotype. This chain links TRBV5-5 with TRBJ2-7, with 10 bases matching TRBD1. Trimming removed 3 bases from V and 3 bases from J; junction bases left unmatched: 6. The length of the CDR3 is 15 residues. Per the germline V gene, CDR1 is SGHKS and CDR2 is YYEKEE (reference sequence). For the CDR3, the DNA is TGTGCCAGCAGCTGGGGGACAGGGGACAGCTACGAGCAGTACTTC. Its protein product is CASSWGTGDSYEQYF.

The chain combines TRBV7-8 with TRBJ2-1, with 13 bases lining up with TRBD2. CDR1 is SGHVS, CDR2 FQNEAQ, per germline. With 2 bases clipped from V and 5 bases from J, the junction kept 12 bases outside the gene matches. The CDR3 is 19 amino acids. CDR3 nucleotide sequence: TGTGCCAGCAGCTTACCCCGGACTAGCGGGGGACGCCCGAACAATGAGCAGTTCTTC. It translates to CASSLPRTSGGRPNNEQFF.

The chain combines TRBV6-2 or TRBV6-3 with TRBJ2-3; D might be TRBD1 (6 bases). The germline V gene encodes CDR1 MNHEY and CDR2 SVGEGT. The CDR3 is 15 amino acids. Trimming took off 10 bases at V and 1 base at J, with 18 bases between the two ends. The CDR3 nucleotides read TGTGCCACTTACCCTGGGGGCCTGGGCACAGATACGCAGTATTTT. The encoded protein is CATYPGGLGTDTQYF.

With regard to this clonotype: One end of the junction does not line up with germline, which may come from a read error. This CDR3 reads CATSVTGGSSSGNTIYF. The CDR3, as DNA: TGTGCCACCAGCGTTACAGGGGGCTCTAGCTCTGGAAACACCATATATTTT. The V and J genes are TRBV9 and TRBJ1-3; 9 bases match TRBD1. CDR3 length: 17 residues. Germline CDR1 is SGDLS and CDR2 is YYNGEE.

This clonotype was seen many times. The CDR3, as DNA: TGTGCCAGCCAAAAGGGGGGAGCGGCTAGCACAGATACGCAGTATTTT. This gives the protein CASQKGGAASTDTQYF. V gene TRBV11-2 combines with J gene TRBJ2-3; perhaps D is TRBD1 or TRBD2 (6 bases each). With 8 bases removed from V and 0 bases from J, the gap between germline ends came to 18 bases. The CDR3 totals 16 residues. CDR1 is SGHAT, CDR2 FQNNGV, per germline.

This clonotype was detected many times. The V gene is TRBV4-1, the J gene TRBJ1-1; TRBD1 might be the D (6 bases). The CDR3 consists of 15 residues. CDR1 is MGHRA and CDR2 is YSYEKL in the germline V gene. Trimming took 1 base from V and 1 from J, leaving 10 bases between them. CDR3 sequence: CASSQVSGENTEAFF. As DNA, the CDR3 is TGCGCCAGCAGCCAAGTGTCAGGGGAGAACACTGAAGCTTTCTTT.

This clonotype turned up a few times. The chain recombines TRBV20-1 with TRBJ1-1; a possible D gene is TRBD1 (6 bases). CDR3 length: 16 amino acids. Germline CDR1 and CDR2: DFQATT and SNEGSKA (reference sequence). The germline V and J ends were trimmed by 4 bases and 0 bases, with 18 bases remaining between them. The CDR3 bases are TGCAGTGCTATAGGGGGTTCTGGACTCATGAACACTGAAGCTTTCTTT. It specifies CSAIGGSGLMNTEAFF.

The gene calls are TRBV5-8 and TRBJ2-5, with D maybe TRBD2 (5 bases). The CDR3 spans 14 residues. Trimming removed 6 bases from V and 4 bases from J, with 16 bases in between. Germline V gene lookup returns CDR1 SGHTS and CDR2 YDEGEE. The CDR3 bases are TGTGCCAGCACCAAGAACCCAGGAGGAGAGACCCAGTACTTC. It codes for CASTKNPGGETQYF. Full variable domain (missing parts from reference TRBV5-8 and TRBJ2-5): EAGVTQSPTHLIKTRGQQATLRCSPISGHTSVYWYQQALGLGLQFLLWYDEGEERNRGNFPPRFSGRQFPNYSSELNVNALELEDSALYLCASTKNPGGETQYFGPGTRLLVL.

This clonotype was seen a few times. The chain is built from TRBV29-1 and TRBJ2-7; a possible D gene is TRBD1 (6 bases). In germline, CDR1 is SQVTM, CDR2 ANQGSEA. Trimming left V 7 bases short and J 6 bases short, with 22 bases between. This CDR3 region has 14 residues. DNA for the CDR3: TGCAGCGCAAGAAGGGCCTCCCAAGGGGGCGAGCAGTACTTC. Amino acid sequence: CSARRASQGGEQYF.